What follows describes a single TCR beta chain. What it binds is unknown. This CDR3 is also generated by other DNA sequences in the sample. The assay was immunoSEQ multiplex PCR, and TCRdb's table has in-frame clones only and misses some. The sample holds more than 550,000 clones; approximately 90% are singletons and the top ten take more than 20%. The source of the sample is a study of shared clonotypes between healthy human individuals. Study-level information: Donor composition was a couple of women and a few men, aged 18 to 49.

Cells designated naive CD8 were CD45RO-negative and were positively selected for CCR7, with terminally differentiated effector memory CD45RA+ cells excluded. Study results and caveats: Among the subsets, naive ones generally showed larger estimated richness than memory ones. Clonotypes shared by all four sorted-subset donors had higher generation probabilities than non-shared clonotypes.

This clonotype originated in a man aged 25-45 years in good health. Specimen: naive CD8+ T cells sorted from blood.

The DNA for the CDR3 is TGCGCCAGCAGCTTGGACCCCTCCTACGAGCAGTACTTC. Encoded protein: CASSLDPSYEQYF. The chain employs TRBV5-1 and TRBJ2-7; D is ambiguous. Trimming left V 0 bases short and J 0 bases short, with 4 bases between. The CDR3 is 13 residues long. Germline CDR1 and CDR2: SGHRS and YFSETQ.